This entry describes one T cell receptor beta chain. This sample is part of a study of blood T cells in healthy people across ages. Sample-barcoded 5' priming and a J-beta primer mix drove a second PCR of about 6 to 11 cycles. CDR3-containing paired-end reads numbering at least 2.5 million came from each sample. TCRdb independently ran MiXCR on the 5' RACE reads; one entry per CDR3 protein. The table shows 700,000 to 900,000 distinct CDR3 sequences, with under 30% occurring only once. These same data were also listed under a study on T cells of mothers and their children. This second study notes: Input to cDNA synthesis comprised all extracted RNA, at a ratio of approximately 1.5 ug per 15 ul.

This TCR derives from a boy between 10 and 17 years old in good health. Sequencing input: blood.

The CDR3 nucleotides are TGTGCCAGCAGTCCGACTAGCGGGGTCGCCTACGAGCAGTACTTC. It encodes CASSPTSGVAYEQYF. The chain has TRBV12-3 or TRBV12-4 and TRBJ2-7; TRBD2 matches at 11 bases. The CDR3 is 15 amino acids. The junction had 5 bases not matched to a gene; V was cut back by 5 bases and J by 2 bases.